A single sample gave rise to the 5 T cell receptor beta chains below, sequenced in a study of cytomegalovirus exposure and HLA in healthy donors. Clones were read by immunoSEQ multiplex PCR, and TCRdb kept only the in-frame ones, dropping some. The sample includes roughly 300,000 clones, 86% of them seen just once. The specimen sequenced was PBMCs. The origin of the receptors is a woman aged 18-29 years in good health and CMV-seronegative.

The chain carries TRBV29-1 and TRBJ1-1; D not resolved. The CDR3 sequence is 11 residues long. The V end lost 4 bases, the J end lost 0 bases, and 3 bases lay between the germline ends. From germline, CDR1 is SQVTM and CDR2 ANQGSEA. Here the CDR3 DNA reads TGCAGCGTTGCTCTGAACACTGAAGCTTTCTTT. Its translation is CSVALNTEAFF.

J is TRBJ2-2 and V is TRBV7-3, with 9 bases matching TRBD1. This CDR3 comprises 15 residues. The V gene's germline CDR1 is SGHTA and CDR2 FQGTGA. With 5 bases clipped from V and 4 bases from J, the junction kept 5 bases outside the gene matches. CDR3 protein: CASSRGQGSTGELFF. The CDR3 coding sequence is TGTGCCAGCAGCCGCGGACAGGGGAGCACCGGGGAGCTGTTTTTT.

V is TRBV4-1 and J is TRBJ2-5, with 11 bases lining up with TRBD2. V gave up 0 bases and J gave up 5 bases; unmatched junction bases: 14. The CDR3 totals 19 residues. Germline V lookup: CDR1 MGHRA, CDR2 YSYEKL. The chain's CDR3 is CASSQDWSPSGRLGETQYF. CDR3 sequence (DNA): TGCGCCAGCAGCCAAGATTGGAGCCCTAGCGGGAGGTTGGGGGAGACCCAGTACTTC.

This sequence joins TRBV7-2 and TRBJ2-7, with D hard to call. From germline, CDR1 is SGHTA and CDR2 FQGNSA. Trimming took 6 bases from V and 6 from J, leaving 12 bases between them. This CDR3 has 12 amino acids. The CDR3 sequence is CASSLLWSEQYF. The CDR3 DNA is TGTGCCAGCAGTCTACTCTGGTCCGAGCAGTACTTC. Variable domain in full (rest from reference TRBV7-2 and TRBJ2-7): GAGVSQSPSNKVTEKGKDVELRCDPISGHTALYWYRQSLGQGLEFLIYFQGNSAPDKSGLPSDRFSAERTGGSVSTLTIQRTQQEDSAVYLCASSLLWSEQYFGPGTRLTVT.

The rearrangement joins TRBV5-1 to TRBJ2-1; TRBD1 aligns across 9 bases. V shed 4 bases, J shed 7 bases, and the junction held 0 bases outside the gene matches. The CDR3 consists of 12 residues. Germline CDR1 SGHRS, CDR2 YFSETQ. The CDR3 protein is CASSGTGNEQFF. As DNA, the CDR3 is TGCGCCAGCAGCGGGACAGGGAATGAGCAGTTCTTC. Full variable domain (remainder filled in from reference TRBV5-1 and TRBJ2-1): KAGVTQTPRYLIKTRGQQVTLSCSPISGHRSVSWYQQTPGQGLQFLFEYFSETQRNKGNFPGRFSGRQFSNSRSEMNVSTLELGDSALYLCASSGTGNEQFFGPGTRLTVL.